This T cell receptor beta chain derives from a study of metastatic and nonmetastatic thyroid tumors. Study information: Where malignant and benign thyroid patients were concerned, repertoires were compared across blood and tumor or nodule tissue.

Treatment of any kind had been given to no patient before thyroid surgery. Per germline, CDR1 LGHNA and CDR2 YNFKEQ. This CDR3 has 14 residues. With 4 bases clipped from V and 5 bases from J, the junction kept 5 bases outside the gene matches. Using MiXCR, TCRdb reanalyzed the PCR reads. The sample yields around 40,000 clones, roughly 25% seen once. Material for sequencing was blood. The gene calls are TRBV4-2 and TRBJ1-5, with 7 bases fitting TRBD1. The clonotype originates from a female donor with papillary thyroid cancer or a benign thyroid nodule (not recorded which). Some clones in this sample may be carry-over from other donors' samples. The CDR3 region is CASSLQGSDQPQHF. DNA for the CDR3: TGTGCCAGCAGCCTACAGGGGTCGGATCAGCCCCAGCATTTT.